Sequencing of this T cell receptor beta chain was carried out in a study of T cell responses to AZD1222 COVID-19 vaccine. Study-wide background: The study pooled second doses at about 4 or about 12 weeks.

Germline assignment: CDR1 MNHEY and CDR2 SMNVEV (reference sequence). V lost 5 bases to trimming and J lost 3 bases; unmatched junction nucleotides: 6. The CDR3 spans 15 residues. Study results and caveats: Spike-specific TCR breadth and depth went up after people got two AZD1222 doses. Of the AZD1222 recipients, only 5 or 6 were seropositive at baseline. Donor demographics were predominantly white British with a female majority; clonal diversity may be underestimated.

Of note for this clone: Its specificity is not known.

Some clones are missing from TCRdb's copy, which holds only in-frame ones; the method was immunoSEQ multiplex PCR. The sample has 130,000 or so clones, approximately 90% seen once; the top ten hold approximately 1.1%. The sample consisted of peripheral blood, taken on day 0 of AZD1222 vaccination. This TCR came from an adult in good health. The chain is built from TRBV27 and TRBJ2-1; 8 nucleotides match TRBD1. CDR3 bases: TGTGCCAGCAGTGCGACAGGGGCCCTCTACAATGAGCAGTTCTTC. It yields the protein CASSATGALYNEQFF.